This passage covers 28 T cell receptor beta chains from one sample sequenced in a study of T cells in Graves' hyperthyroidism and ophthalmopathy. RNA transcripts gave rise to amplified TCR beta CDR3 regions. The study used the HTBI primer set for a first-round RT-PCR of the TCR CDR3. TCRdb analysed the multiplex PCR reads with MiXCR anew, one entry per CDR3 protein. The table has some 360,000 distinct CDR3 sequences, approximately 18% seen once. The sample was blood. These receptors were obtained from a woman in her forties with Graves' ophthalmopathy.

This clonotype was recorded at least ten times. The chain uses TRBV5-1 and TRBJ2-1; 12 positions match TRBD2. CDR3 length: 14 amino acids. The germline gives CDR1 SGHRS, CDR2 YFSETQ. V trimming: 4 bases; J trimming: 9 bases; junction bases outside the gene matches: 5. Here the CDR3 reads CASSVLAGGGEQFF. In DNA form, the CDR3 reads TGCGCCAGCAGCGTACTAGCGGGAGGCGGTGAGCAGTTCTTC.

The chain has TRBV9 and TRBJ2-6; D remains unclear. Germline V gives CDR1 SGDLS, CDR2 YYNGEE. Trimming removed 1 base at V and 2 bases at J, with 7 bases between. The CDR3 length is 15 residues. CDR3 in amino acids: CASSVYGAGANVLTF. DNA for the CDR3: TGTGCCAGCAGCGTATACGGTGCTGGGGCCAACGTCCTGACTTTC.

In this sample, this clonotype turned up many times. The CDR3: CASREGIVNTGELFF. CDR3 sequence (DNA): TGTGCCAGCCGAGAGGGGATAGTAAACACCGGGGAGCTGTTTTTT. The V gene is TRBV6-1, the J gene TRBJ2-2, with D possibly being TRBD1 or TRBD2 (5 bases each). There are 15 residues in the CDR3. V was trimmed by 8 bases and J by 2 bases, leaving 15 bases between them. Germline CDR1 MNHNS, CDR2 SASEGT.

This clonotype has ten or more counts. V is TRBV19 and J is TRBJ1-5; D is uncertain. Germline V gives CDR1 LNHDA, CDR2 SQIVND (reference sequence). The CDR3 sequence is 16 residues long. V lost 5 bases, J lost 0 bases, and 14 bases lay in between. The CDR3 DNA reads TGTGCCAGTAGTTATATCACTGGGCTTAGCAATCAGCCCCAGCATTTT. It codes for CASSYITGLSNQPQHF.

This clonotype was found many times. The V gene is TRBV7-2, the J gene TRBJ1-2; the D is unclear. This CDR3 region has 15 residues. CDR1 SGHTA and CDR2 FQGNSA come from the germline V gene. Trimming removed 3 bases from V and 2 bases from J, with 13 bases in between. CDR3 DNA sequence: TGTGCCAGCAGCTTTTTAAGTGATAAGAACTATGGCTACACCTTC. Protein sequence: CASSFLSDKNYGYTF.

The gene calls are TRBV6-5 and TRBJ1-2; 7 nucleotides align to TRBD1. From germline, CDR1 is MNHEY and CDR2 SVGAGI. The length of the CDR3 is 14 residues. V shed 0 bases, J shed 8 bases, and the junction held 6 bases outside the gene matches. The CDR3 DNA reads as TGTGCCAGCAGTTACTCGGCAGGGGGTAGGGGCTACACCTTC. Protein: CASSYSAGGRGYTF.

This clonotype was recorded at least ten times. V is TRBV20-1 and J is TRBJ1-5; D might be TRBD1 (5 bases). The germline CDR1 and CDR2 sequences are DFQATT and SNEGSKA (reference sequence). The CDR3 runs 16 residues. The germline V and J ends were trimmed by 2 bases and 3 bases, with 17 bases remaining between them. DNA for the CDR3: TGCAGTGCTAGACCCACCGGGGCCAATGTCAATCAGCCCCAGCATTTT. It is translated as CSARPTGANVNQPQHF.

This clonotype has a count of ten or more. This chain uses TRBV7-2 with TRBJ2-7; TRBD2 might be the D (5 bases). Trimming took 5 bases from V and 0 from J, leaving 14 bases between them. The V gene's germline CDR1 is SGHTA and CDR2 FQGNSA. The CDR3 runs to 15 residues. CDR3 coding DNA: TGTGCCAGCAGCCCCCACCGGGGATTCTCCTACGAGCAGTACTTC. Protein sequence: CASSPHRGFSYEQYF. The variable domain in full, completed from reference TRBV7-2 and TRBJ2-7, reads GAGVSQSPSNKVTEKGKDVELRCDPISGHTALYWYRQSLGQGLEFLIYFQGNSAPDKSGLPSDRFSAERTGGSVSTLTIQRTQQEDSAVYLCASSPHRGFSYEQYFGPGTRLTVT.

The chain uses TRBV28 and TRBJ1-5, with a possible D match to TRBD1 (6 bases). The germline gives CDR1 MDHEN, CDR2 SYDVKM. Between the trimmed V and J ends, which lost 2 bases and 6 bases, there was a span of 14 bases. The CDR3 length is 15 residues. The CDR3 sequence is CASSLRRGASQPQHF. The DNA of the CDR3 is TGTGCCAGCAGTTTACGGAGGGGGGCCAGTCAGCCCCAGCATTTT.

The table lists this clonotype with many counts. The gene calls are TRBV4-1 and TRBJ2-7, with TRBD1 matching over 7 bases. Germline lookup yields CDR1 MGHRA and CDR2 YSYEKL. The J segment lost 3 bases and the V segment lost 2 bases, leaving 13 bases of the junction unmatched. This CDR3 region has 17 residues. As DNA, the CDR3 is TGCGCCAGCAGCCAACCATCGACAGGGCCCCGGGACTACGAGCAGTACTTC. It codes for CASSQPSTGPRDYEQYF.

In this sample, this clonotype turned up many times. This chain links TRBV29-1 with TRBJ2-7, with D possibly matching TRBD2 (6 bases). The ends were cut back, 0 bases at V and 3 bases at J, with 18 bases in the middle. CDR1 is SQVTM and CDR2 is ANQGSEA in the germline V gene. This CDR3 region has 16 residues. Here the CDR3 DNA reads TGCAGCGTTGAAGAGGTCTGGGGTAGCGGAAACTACGAGCAGTACTTC. Its protein is CSVEEVWGSGNYEQYF.

This clonotype was counted at least ten times. The CDR3 sequence is CASSRRTTGGVIYGYTF. The CDR3 DNA follows: TGTGCCAGCAGTAGACGTACCACAGGGGGCGTTATATATGGCTACACCTTC. J is TRBJ1-2 and V is TRBV7-2; 9 bases line up with TRBD1. Germline V gene data show CDR1 as SGHTA and CDR2 as FQGNSA. J gave up 5 bases and V 6 bases, and 16 bases lay outside the gene matches. This CDR3 has 17 residues.

This chain joins TRBV7-8 and TRBJ2-2; D possibly corresponds to TRBD2 (6 bases). V lost 5 bases to trimming and J lost 4 bases, with 17 bases between them. This CDR3 contains 16 residues. CDR1 is SGHVS and CDR2 is FQNEAQ in the germline V gene. CDR3 DNA: TGTGCCAGCAGCCCTAGTGGGCAGGGAGGCACCGGGGAGCTGTTTTTT. The encoded protein is CASSPSGQGGTGELFF.

This clonotype was recorded at least ten times. The CDR3 reads CASSPDRGFAGELFF. As DNA, the CDR3 is TGTGCCAGCAGCCCGGACAGGGGTTTTGCCGGGGAGCTGTTTTTT. The V and J genes are TRBV12-3 or TRBV12-4 and TRBJ2-2, with 9 bases lining up with TRBD1. J lost 6 bases, V lost 6 bases, and 8 bases had no gene match. This CDR3 comprises 15 residues.

The chain recombines TRBV6-1 with TRBJ1-5; D is uncertain. V lost 9 bases, J lost 0 bases, and 12 bases lay in between. The CDR3 has 14 amino acids. Germline CDR1 is MNHNS and CDR2 is SASEGT. The DNA of the CDR3 is TGTGCCAGTTCGACGGACGGTAGCAATCAGCCCCAGCATTTT. The encoded protein is CASSTDGSNQPQHF.

This clonotype has a handful of counts. This rearrangement joins TRBV11-2 to TRBJ2-2; perhaps TRBD2 as D (6 bases). This CDR3 is 14 amino acids long. V was clipped by 1 base and J by 6 bases, with 9 bases between them. The germline gives CDR1 SGHAT, CDR2 FQNNGV. The CDR3 DNA sequence: TGTGCCAGCAGCTTAGCTACGGGGGCCGGGGAGCTGTTTTTT. This gives the protein CASSLATGAGELFF.

There are many counts of this clonotype. This sequence joins TRBV12-3 or TRBV12-4 and TRBJ2-7; D is ambiguous. The CDR3 runs to 13 residues. Trimming left V 3 bases short and J 2 bases short, with 8 bases between. The CDR3 DNA reads as TGTGCCAGCAGTTTCACAGAGACCTACGAGCAGTACTTC. Protein: CASSFTETYEQYF.

At least ten counts were recorded for this clonotype. The chain employs TRBV14 and TRBJ1-1, with a tentative D call TRBD1 (5 bases). From germline, CDR1 is SGHDN and CDR2 FVKESK. Trimming took off 4 bases at V and 5 bases at J, with 14 bases between the two ends. The CDR3 runs 14 residues. CDR3 sequence (DNA): TGTGCCAGCAGCCGCCCCCTGGGGGGGACTGAAGCTTTCTTT. It is translated as CASSRPLGGTEAFF. Filled out from reference TRBV14 and TRBJ1-1, the complete variable domain reads EAGVTQFPSHSVIEKGQTVTLRCDPISGHDNLYWYRRVMGKEIKFLLHFVKESKQDESGMPNNRFLAERTGGTYSTLKVQPAELEDSGVYFCASSRPLGGTEAFFGQGTRLTVV.

This sequence joins TRBV25-1 and TRBJ1-1; 10 bases align to TRBD1. Germline V gene data show CDR1 as MGHDK and CDR2 as SYGVNS. V lost 7 bases, J lost 5 bases, and 13 bases stayed unmatched. CDR3 length equals 16 residues. The CDR3 DNA reads TGTGCCAGCACTCCCAGCCTCGGGACAGGGGAGACTGAAGCTTTCTTT. It specifies CASTPSLGTGETEAFF.

The chain couples TRBV4-3 to TRBJ1-6; D is uncertain. The CDR3 totals 13 residues. Germline V gene sequence: CDR1 LGHNA, CDR2 YSLEER. Trimming left V 1 base short and J 7 bases short, with 5 bases between. The CDR3 bases are TGCGCCAGCAGCCAAGTCAACAATTCACCCCTCCACTTT. Protein sequence: CASSQVNNSPLHF.

In the case of this clonotype: At one boundary the junction diverges from the germline segment, which might be a read error. V gene TRBV28 combines with J gene TRBJ2-7; D is possibly TRBD2 (5 bases). In germline, CDR1 is MDHEN, CDR2 SYDVKM. The CDR3 length is 16 residues. The CDR3 nucleotides are TGCGCCAGCAGCCAAGATTCGAGTCGGGGATACTACGGGCAGTACTTC. This translates into CASSQDSSRGYYGQYF.

This clonotype was seen at least ten times. The chain joins TRBV28 to TRBJ1-5; D possibly corresponds to TRBD1 (5 bases). The CDR3 runs to 18 residues. Germline V gene sequence: CDR1 MDHEN, CDR2 SYDVKM. Trimming pared 3 bases from V and 5 bases from J, leaving 23 bases between. DNA of the CDR3: TGTGCCAGCAGTTTGAAGGGACTAGGAATGGTAGGGGATCAGCCCCAGCATTTT. Translated: CASSLKGLGMVGDQPQHF.

This clonotype was counted at least ten times. The chain couples TRBV6-5 to TRBJ2-2; possible D gene TRBD2, 6 bases. Trimming cost V 2 bases and J 5 bases, with 15 bases left between them. This CDR3 spans 16 amino acids. CDR1 and CDR2 (germline): MNHEY, SVGAGI. The CDR3 DNA reads as TGTGCCAGCAGTTACGGTTTAGCGGCCCGGACCGGGGAGCTGTTTTTT. Residues: CASSYGLAARTGELFF.

This clonotype appeared many times. This chain connects TRBV11-2 to TRBJ1-2; maybe TRBD1 (6 bases). V shed 5 bases and J shed 4 bases, with 14 bases lying between them. CDR1 SGHAT and CDR2 FQNNGV come from the germline V gene. This CDR3 has 14 residues. This CDR3 is CASSPGGFFYGYTF. DNA for the CDR3: TGTGCCAGCAGCCCTGGGGGCTTCTTCTATGGCTACACCTTC.

A word on this clonotype: This could be a read error, since a much larger clone is one nucleotide away. This rearrangement joins TRBV4-1 to TRBJ1-2; possible D gene TRBD1, 5 bases. Germline V gives CDR1 MGHRA, CDR2 YSYEKL. The CDR3 is made up of 14 amino acids. DNA of the CDR3: TGCGCCAGCAACCAAGATGTAGGGACTCGGGGCTACACCTTC. Residues: CASNQDVGTRGYTF.

This clonotype was found many times. This chain joins TRBV14 and TRBJ1-1, with D perhaps matching TRBD1 (5 bases). Per germline, CDR1 SGHDN and CDR2 FVKESK. With 6 bases removed from V and 2 bases from J, the gap between germline ends came to 16 bases. The CDR3 is 15 amino acids. The CDR3 bases are TGTGCCAGCAGGGAGCTAGGGGCGACAAACACTGAAGCTTTCTTT. Amino acid sequence: CASRELGATNTEAFF. The complete variable domain, with remaining parts taken from reference TRBV14 and TRBJ1-1, reads EAGVTQFPSHSVIEKGQTVTLRCDPISGHDNLYWYRRVMGKEIKFLLHFVKESKQDESGMPNNRFLAERTGGTYSTLKVQPAELEDSGVYFCASRELGATNTEAFFGQGTRLTVV.

The table lists this clonotype with many counts. The chain recombines TRBV11-2 with TRBJ1-1; D unclear. The CDR3 length is 13 residues. V was pared by 4 bases and J by 3 bases, with 9 bases between. The germline V gene encodes CDR1 SGHAT and CDR2 FQNNGV. CDR3 DNA: TGTGCCAGCAGCTGGACTGCGGACACTGAAGCTTTCTTT. Protein: CASSWTADTEAFF.

This clonotype showed up many times. V usage is TRBV2 and J usage is TRBJ2-4, with 11 bases identical to TRBD2. Trimming at V came to 6 bases and at J to 4 bases, leaving 8 bases not matched to a gene. This CDR3 region has 16 residues. CDR1 is SNHLY, CDR2 FYNNEI, per germline. The CDR3 protein is CASSLTSGNLKNIQYF. CDR3 DNA sequence: TGTGCCAGCAGCCTGACTAGCGGGAACCTGAAAAACATTCAGTACTTC.